The T cell receptor (beta chain) described here comes from a study of blood T cells in healthy people across ages. Study-wide results and caveats: Per million T cells, TCR beta diversity dropped about linearly as age rose.

Alongside a J-beta primer mix, a sample-barcoded 5' primer served in a second PCR lasting roughly 7 to 12 cycles. TCRdb analysed the 5' RACE reads with MiXCR anew, one entry per CDR3 protein. The table shows roughly 1,500,000 distinct CDR3 sequences, with about 35% occurring only once. On this clonotype: Antigen specificity is unknown.

Per the germline V gene, CDR1 is DFQATT and CDR2 is SNEGSKA (reference sequence). Trimming cost V 0 bases and J 7 bases, with 13 bases left between them. The CDR3 sequence is 14 residues long. This chain uses TRBV20-1 with TRBJ1-5; D ambiguous. The receptor was derived from a young woman in good health. The sample was blood. The chain's CDR3 is CSARDPPGGQPQHF. The CDR3, as DNA: TGCAGTGCTAGAGATCCCCCCGGAGGGCAGCCCCAGCATTTT.